Given below is one T cell receptor beta chain in context. CDR3 length equals 18 residues. Germline V gives CDR1 SNHLY, CDR2 FYNNEI. The J segment lost 3 bases and the V segment lost 4 bases, leaving 17 bases of the junction unmatched. A J-beta primer mix and a sample-barcoded 5' primer were used in a second PCR of about 6 to 12 cycles. No fewer than 2.5 million CDR3-containing paired-end reads came from each sample. TCRdb ran MiXCR on the 5' RACE reads and lists one entry per CDR3 protein. The profile shows around 1,600,000 distinct CDR3 sequences, 35% to 45% of them singletons. The data derive from a study of blood T cells in healthy people across ages. Study summary: About one barcoded beta molecule per two T cells was captured by template switching.

This chain connects TRBV2 to TRBJ2-7, with 8 bases fitting TRBD1. Source material: blood. The origin of this receptor is a woman aged 18-29 years in good health. This CDR3 reads CASSARQGRRLSDYEQYF. The CDR3 nucleotides read TGTGCCAGCAGTGCCCGACAGGGGCGCAGATTATCCGACTACGAGCAGTACTTC.